These 8 T cell receptor beta chains share one sample of origin, sequenced in a study of T cell responses to AZD1222 COVID-19 vaccine. Method: immunoSEQ multiplex PCR; TCRdb's copy keeps in-frame clones and lacks some. The sample lists about 160,000 clones, 91% occurring once. Sequences were derived from peripheral blood, sampled on day 0 of AZD1222 vaccination. The receptors were sampled from an adult in good health.

The sample holds one count of this clone. CDR3 in DNA: TGCGCCAGCAGCACCGAAGGACTAGCGGTTTACGAGCAGTACTTC. It specifies CASSTEGLAVYEQYF. V gene TRBV5-1 combines with J gene TRBJ2-7, with TRBD2 matching over 10 bases. The CDR3 totals 15 residues. V lost 4 bases to trimming and J lost 4 bases; unmatched junction nucleotides: 8. In germline, CDR1 is SGHRS, CDR2 YFSETQ.

The chain has TRBV5-1 and TRBJ1-1; 7 nucleotides align to TRBD1. The length of the CDR3 is 14 residues. The germline CDR1 and CDR2 sequences are SGHRS and YFSETQ. Trimming cost V 4 bases and J 4 bases; bases outside gene matches: 7. Here the CDR3 DNA reads TGCGCCAGCAGCCGAGACAGGGCGAGCACTGAAGCTTTCTTT. Its protein is CASSRDRASTEAFF. Looking up the rest from reference TRBV5-1 and TRBJ1-1 gives the full variable domain: KAGVTQTPRYLIKTRGQQVTLSCSPISGHRSVSWYQQTPGQGLQFLFEYFSETQRNKGNFPGRFSGRQFSNSRSEMNVSTLELGDSALYLCASSRDRASTEAFFGQGTRLTVV.

The chain recombines TRBV20-1 with TRBJ1-5; D unclear. CDR3 size: 13 residues. Trimming took 3 bases from V and 0 from J, leaving 6 bases between them. Germline-derived CDR1 and CDR2 are DFQATT and SNEGSKA (reference sequence). The chain's CDR3 is CSASQDSNQPQHF. DNA for the CDR3: TGCAGTGCTAGTCAGGATAGCAATCAGCCCCAGCATTTT.

The chain carries TRBV3-1 (or the pseudogene TRBV3-2) and TRBJ2-7, with no clear D. Germline CDR1 and CDR2: LGHDT and YNNKEL (reference sequence). The CDR3 sequence is 12 residues long. The V gene lost 5 bases and the J gene lost 6 bases, with 11 bases spanning the gap. As DNA, the CDR3 is TGTGCCAGCAGCAGTTCCCGAGGCGAGCAGTACTTC. It encodes CASSSSRGEQYF.

The chain couples TRBV6-4 to TRBJ1-6, with unresolved D. The CDR3 contains 15 residues. CDR1 is MRHNA, CDR2 SNTAGT, per germline. V was cut by 1 base and J by 7 bases, with 11 bases left in between. CDR3 nucleotides: TGTGCCAGCAGTGACTATCCGAGTTCCAATTCACCCCTCCACTTT. Translating gives CASSDYPSSNSPLHF.

The gene calls are TRBV6-5 and TRBJ1-5; D not certain. The CDR3 length is 13 residues. Germline CDR1 MNHEY, CDR2 SVGAGI. V lost 4 bases, J lost 4 bases, and 8 bases lay in between. CDR3 bases: TGTGCCAGCAGTTCAACTATGAATCAGCCCCAGCATTTT. It codes for CASSSTMNQPQHF.

The chain has TRBV28 and TRBJ1-2; D may be TRBD1 (5 bases). V was shortened by 2 bases and J by 10 bases, with 17 bases between the two germline ends. CDR3 length: 14 amino acids. Germline values: CDR1 MDHEN, CDR2 SYDVKM. The CDR3 is CASSLGAATIPYTF. The DNA for the CDR3 is TGTGCCAGCAGTTTAGGGGCGGCCACCATTCCCTACACCTTC.

The chain couples TRBV28 to TRBJ2-7; perhaps D is TRBD1 or TRBD2 (5 bases each). The CDR3 loop spans 13 amino acids. V was cut by 8 bases and J by 3 bases, with 14 bases left in between. The germline CDR1 and CDR2 sequences are MDHEN and SYDVKM. CDR3 DNA sequence: TGTGCCAGCTCAACCGGGACCCTCTACGAGCAGTACTTC. Residues: CASSTGTLYEQYF.